Shown below are 29 T cell receptor beta chains from a single sample sequenced in a study of shared clonotypes between healthy human individuals. Some clones are missing from TCRdb's copy, which holds only in-frame ones; the method was immunoSEQ multiplex PCR. The sample includes 2 million to 2.5 million clones, approximately 90% of them seen just once. The specimen sequenced was naive CD4+ T cells from PBMCs. The subset is: CD45RA+ positively selected. Receptor source: a man aged 18 to 29 in good health. Some clones in this sample may be carry-over from other donors' samples.

This chain links TRBV4-3 with TRBJ1-2; perhaps TRBD1 as D (5 bases). This CDR3 region has 13 residues. Trimming shortened V by 1 base and J by 4 bases, and 7 bases separated the two germline ends. Germline CDR1 LGHNA, CDR2 YSLEER. The CDR3 protein is CASSQGQIYGYTF. In nucleotides, the CDR3 is TGCGCCAGCAGCCAAGGACAGATCTATGGCTACACCTTC.

J is TRBJ1-4 and V is TRBV10-3; D is possibly TRBD1 (5 bases). Germline CDR1 ENHRY, CDR2 SYGVKD. With 6 bases removed from V and 4 bases from J, the gap between germline ends came to 12 bases. The CDR3 runs to 14 residues. The CDR3 region is CAISRDGGNEKLFF. In DNA form, the CDR3 reads TGTGCCATCAGCCGGGACGGGGGTAATGAAAAACTGTTTTTT.

The J gene is TRBJ2-6, the V gene TRBV2; D is perhaps TRBD1 (5 bases). Looked up from germline, CDR1 is SNHLY and CDR2 is FYNNEI. CDR3 size: 15 residues. With 6 bases removed from V and 0 bases from J, the gap between germline ends came to 9 bases. This CDR3 is CASRQDRSGANVLTF. As DNA, the CDR3 is TGTGCCAGCAGACAGGACCGCTCTGGGGCCAACGTCCTGACTTTC.

This clone has just a few counts. Other nucleotide sequences in the sample specify the same CDR3. The J gene is TRBJ1-2, the V gene TRBV15; D gene unclear. Germline V gene lookup returns CDR1 LNHNV and CDR2 YYDKDF (reference sequence). This CDR3 is 14 amino acids long. Trimming cost V 0 bases and J 0 bases, with 5 bases left between them. Written as DNA, the CDR3 is TGTGCCACCAGCAGAGACAGGTCTAACTATGGCTACACCTTC. Protein: CATSRDRSNYGYTF.

The V gene is TRBV19, the J gene TRBJ1-5; perhaps TRBD1 as D (5 bases). The germline V and J ends were trimmed by 3 bases and 6 bases, with 12 bases remaining between them. Germline CDR1 and CDR2: LNHDA and SQIVND (reference sequence). The CDR3 has 14 residues. CDR3 sequence (DNA): TGTGCCAGTAGTATCCGGGGCCAAGCTCAGCCCCAGCATTTT. This gives the protein CASSIRGQAQPQHF.

This chain connects TRBV5-1 to TRBJ2-1; TRBD2 agrees at 8 bases. The CDR3 is 16 residues long. After removal of 4 bases from V and 2 bases from J, the junction contained 8 bases not matched to a gene. Germline V CDR1 and CDR2: SGHRS, YFSETQ. The CDR3 nucleotides read TGCGCCAGCAGCGGAATACCGGGACTAGCCTACAATGAGCAGTTCTTC. It codes for CASSGIPGLAYNEQFF.

The chain joins TRBV7-8 to TRBJ2-3; 16 nucleotides agree with TRBD2. V dropped 3 bases and J dropped 2; count of bases not matched to a gene: 2. Per the germline V gene, CDR1 is SGHVS and CDR2 is FQNEAQ. The CDR3 has 17 amino acids. For the CDR3, the DNA is TGTGCCAGCAGCTTGGGACTAGCGGGAGGGTTCACAGATACGCAGTATTTT. It translates to CASSLGLAGGFTDTQYF.

This chain links TRBV10-3 with TRBJ1-5; D gene ambiguous. The CDR3 covers 13 residues. Deletions cut 6 bases from V and 3 bases from J, with 9 bases between. Looked up from germline, CDR1 is ENHRY and CDR2 is SYGVKD. The CDR3 DNA reads TGTGCCATCAGGGGAGACCTCAATCAGCCCCAGCATTTT. Translated, it gives CAIRGDLNQPQHF.

As to this clone: Other nucleotide sequences from this sample produce the same CDR3. The chain joins TRBV5-1 to TRBJ2-3, with 7 bases matching TRBD2. Per germline, CDR1 SGHRS and CDR2 YFSETQ. J was trimmed by 3 bases and V by 4 bases; bases with no gene match: 14. This CDR3 is 17 amino acids long. The CDR3: CASSPPGRGRATDTQYF. The CDR3 DNA follows: TGCGCCAGCAGCCCGCCGGGTCGTGGGAGGGCAACAGATACGCAGTATTTT.

This chain joins TRBV6-6 and TRBJ1-5; 7 bases line up with TRBD1. Germline CDR1 and CDR2: MNHNY and SVGAGI (reference sequence). After removal of 6 bases from V and 3 bases from J, the junction contained 8 bases not matched to a gene. The CDR3 totals 15 residues. Here the CDR3 DNA reads TGTGCCAGCAGAAACCGACAGGGAATCAATCAGCCCCAGCATTTT. This translates into CASRNRQGINQPQHF.

On this clone: The sample carries other DNA sequences with the same CDR3. The gene calls are TRBV28 and TRBJ1-1, with a weak D call TRBD1 (5 bases). Trimming removed 2 bases from V and 3 bases from J, with 7 bases in between. Germline V lookup: CDR1 MDHEN, CDR2 SYDVKM. The CDR3 runs to 13 residues. The CDR3 reads CASSLTGYTEAFF. The DNA of the CDR3 is TGTGCCAGCAGTTTAACAGGATACACTGAAGCTTTCTTT.

The gene calls are TRBV28 and TRBJ2-7; 7 nucleotides align to TRBD2. The junction had 7 bases not matched to a gene; V was cut back by 6 bases and J by 2 bases. The CDR3 contains 14 residues. From germline, CDR1 is MDHEN and CDR2 SYDVKM. The CDR3 bases are TGTGCCAGCAGGGGGGGAGGGGCGGCCTACGAGCAGTACTTC. This gives the protein CASRGGGAAYEQYF.

The chain recombines TRBV5-1 with TRBJ1-4, with 10 bases identical to TRBD1. Germline V gives CDR1 SGHRS, CDR2 YFSETQ. V lost 4 bases and J lost 8; bases outside the gene matches: 5. The CDR3 runs to 14 residues. The CDR3 here is CASSTGTGAEKLFF. CDR3 coding DNA: TGCGCCAGCAGCACCGGGACAGGGGCAGAAAAACTGTTTTTT. Complete variable domain (other parts from reference TRBV5-1 and TRBJ1-4): KAGVTQTPRYLIKTRGQQVTLSCSPISGHRSVSWYQQTPGQGLQFLFEYFSETQRNKGNFPGRFSGRQFSNSRSEMNVSTLELGDSALYLCASSTGTGAEKLFFGSGTQLSVL.

This rearrangement joins TRBV10-1 to TRBJ2-3, with D possibly TRBD2 on 5 matching bases. There are 16 residues in the CDR3. V shed 6 bases and J shed 6 bases, with 22 bases lying between them. Germline lookup yields CDR1 WNHNN and CDR2 SYGVQD (reference sequence). CDR3 sequence reads: CASSGVPASPRDTQYF. The CDR3 region has the DNA TGCGCCAGCAGCGGAGTCCCGGCTAGCCCGAGGGATACGCAGTATTTT.

This chain's CDR3 is CASSLSIWAGASSYNEQFF. The CDR3 nucleotides read TGCGCCAGCAGCTTAAGTATTTGGGCCGGCGCGAGCTCCTACAATGAGCAGTTCTTC. The chain uses TRBV5-1 and TRBJ2-1; D uncertain. Germline CDR1 and CDR2: SGHRS and YFSETQ. This CDR3 is built from 19 residues. Trimming left V 2 bases short and J 0 bases short, with 21 bases between.

V usage is TRBV19 and J usage is TRBJ1-5, with a tentative D call TRBD1 (5 bases). CDR3 size: 16 residues. CDR1 and CDR2 from the germline V gene are LNHDA and SQIVND (reference sequence). Trimming stripped 7 bases from V and 3 bases from J, with 19 bases between. The CDR3 spells CASKRAGIGYNQPQHF. CDR3 nucleotides: TGTGCCAGTAAAAGGGCAGGGATAGGGTACAATCAGCCCCAGCATTTT.

CDR3 sequence (DNA): TGTGCCAGCAGTTACGGAGGGGCTGTAGGGTACAATGAGCAGTTCTTC. Amino acid sequence: CASSYGGAVGYNEQFF. The chain has TRBV6-6 and TRBJ2-1; D is possibly TRBD2 (6 bases). Looked up from germline, CDR1 is MNHNY and CDR2 is SVGAGI (reference sequence). The CDR3 spans 16 residues. V was cut by 2 bases and J by 4 bases, with 15 bases left in between.

This clone was recorded only once. This chain links TRBV7-2 with TRBJ1-2, with 8 bases lining up with TRBD1. Germline V gene sequence: CDR1 SGHTA, CDR2 FQGNSA. The CDR3 runs to 15 residues. V was pared by 5 bases and J by 1 base, with 6 bases of the junction left unmatched. The CDR3 DNA reads as TGTGCCAGCAGCAAAGACAGGGGAATTAACTATGGCTACACCTTC. This gives the protein CASSKDRGINYGYTF.

This clone was observed once. V and J are TRBV28 and TRBJ1-5; 7 bases map to TRBD1. Germline trimming cut 5 bases from V and 3 bases from J; bases unmatched to any gene: 7. This CDR3 comprises 15 residues. Germline V gives CDR1 MDHEN, CDR2 SYDVKM. The CDR3 nucleotides are TGTGCCAGCAGTCCGGCGACAGGGAACAATCAGCCCCAGCATTTT. Its translation is CASSPATGNNQPQHF. Based on the CDR3 plus reference TRBV28 and TRBJ1-5, the full variable domain is DVKVTQSSRYLVKRTGEKVFLECVQDMDHENMFWYRQDPGLGLRLIYFSYDVKMKEKGDIPEGYSVSREKKERFSLILESASTNQTSMYLCASSPATGNNQPQHFGDGTRLSIL.

V and J are TRBV30 and TRBJ2-7, with TRBD1 matching 9 bases. V lost 6 bases to trimming and J lost 5 bases; unmatched junction nucleotides: 8. This CDR3 contains 13 residues. CDR1 GTSNPN and CDR2 SVGIG come from the germline V gene (reference sequence). CDR3 amino acids: CACLGTGFHEQYF. The CDR3, as DNA: TGTGCCTGCCTAGGGACAGGGTTCCACGAGCAGTACTTC.

This sequence joins TRBV28 and TRBJ1-2, with D possibly being TRBD1 (5 bases). V lost 3 bases, J lost 3 bases, and 11 bases lay in between. Germline loops: CDR1 MDHEN, CDR2 SYDVKM. The CDR3 runs to 14 residues. The CDR3 region is CASSLNLGDYGYTF. CDR3 bases: TGTGCCAGCAGTTTGAACCTAGGGGACTATGGCTACACCTTC.

This clone was observed once. The J gene is TRBJ2-1, the V gene TRBV6-4; 10 bases agree with TRBD2. V was clipped by 5 bases and J by 10 bases; unmatched bases: 5. Looked up from germline, CDR1 is MRHNA and CDR2 is SNTAGT. CDR3 length equals 13 residues. CDR3: CASSREREGEQFF. The CDR3 DNA reads as TGTGCCAGCAGTCGCGAGCGGGAGGGAGAGCAGTTCTTC.

The chain has TRBV28 and TRBJ2-5, with 13 bases matching TRBD2. V trimming: 8 bases; J trimming: 1 base; junction bases outside the gene matches: 4. The CDR3 extends over 15 amino acids. In germline, CDR1 is MDHEN, CDR2 SYDVKM. The CDR3 region is CASARLAGGQETQYF. The CDR3 bases are TGTGCCAGCGCCCGACTAGCGGGAGGCCAAGAGACCCAGTACTTC. The whole variable domain, remainder taken from reference TRBV28 and TRBJ2-5, is DVKVTQSSRYLVKRTGEKVFLECVQDMDHENMFWYRQDPGLGLRLIYFSYDVKMKEKGDIPEGYSVSREKKERFSLILESASTNQTSMYLCASARLAGGQETQYFGPGTRLLVL.

The sample holds one count of this clone. The rearrangement joins TRBV2 to TRBJ1-4; D may be TRBD1 (5 bases). Germline loops: CDR1 SNHLY, CDR2 FYNNEI. This CDR3 has 17 residues. V shed 0 bases and J shed 5 bases, with 16 bases lying between them. The CDR3 here is CASSEARQSGPNEKLFF. The CDR3 bases are TGTGCCAGCAGTGAAGCGCGTCAATCGGGGCCCAATGAAAAACTGTTTTTT.

Worth noting for this clone: The junction departs from germline at one end; a sequencing error may be responsible. The rearrangement links TRBV2 to TRBJ2-1; TRBD2 might be the D (6 bases). The CDR3 runs to 12 residues. Per the germline V gene, CDR1 is SNHLY and CDR2 is FYNNEI. CDR3 DNA: TGTGCCAGCAGTGAAGATCAGGGAGGTCGGATCTTC. Translation gives CASSEDQGGRIF.

The chain joins TRBV7-2 to TRBJ2-3; D unclear. CDR3 length equals 15 residues. Germline V gene lookup returns CDR1 SGHTA and CDR2 FQGNSA. Trimming took off 0 bases at V and 4 bases at J, with 11 bases between the two ends. In DNA, the CDR3 is TGTGCCAGCAGCTTAGCGCTAGGTTTGGCAGATACGCAGTATTTT. Translating gives CASSLALGLADTQYF.

The J gene is TRBJ2-2, the V gene TRBV18; D is undetermined. The CDR3 spans 16 residues. The germline gives CDR1 KGHSH, CDR2 LQKENI. V shed 3 bases and J shed 1 base, with 12 bases lying between them. The CDR3 region is CASSPALQGNTGELFF. The CDR3 nucleotides are TGTGCCAGCTCACCGGCCTTACAAGGGAACACCGGGGAGCTGTTTTTT.

The chain joins TRBV29-1 to TRBJ1-3, with 7 bases matching TRBD1. Germline values: CDR1 SQVTM, CDR2 ANQGSEA. Unmatched junction bases numbered 9, after V lost 6 bases and J lost 4 bases. The CDR3 is 14 amino acids. The DNA for the CDR3 is TGCAGCGTCGGATGGACAGGTGGAGGAAACACCATATATTTT. Amino acid sequence: CSVGWTGGGNTIYF.

Note on this clone: Other DNA sequences in the same sample also yield this CDR3. V and J are TRBV28 and TRBJ2-7; no firm D call. V lost 4 bases, J lost 0 bases, and 4 bases lay in between. Germline CDR1 MDHEN, CDR2 SYDVKM. This CDR3 comprises 12 residues. DNA of the CDR3: TGTGCCAGCAGTTCTAGCTCCTACGAGCAGTACTTC. Translating gives CASSSSSYEQYF.